A selection of T cell receptor beta chains follows, all from one sample in a study of cytomegalovirus exposure and HLA in healthy donors. Here immunoSEQ multiplex PCR was the method, and the copy in TCRdb shows in-frame clones only, minus some. Seen in this sample are just over 40,000 clones; the ten most common clones hold more than 5%. Source material: PBMCs. The receptors shown here come from a man aged 25 to 45 in good health and CMV-seronegative. Both conserved end residues are part of each CDR3. A D gene is named only where the DNA matches it firmly.

d_gene	j_gene	v_gene	CDR3nt	CDR3aa
TRBD2	TRBJ2-1	TRBV4-3	TGCGCCAGCAGCCATGTTACTAGCGGGGGGTACAATGAGCAGTTCTTC	CASSHVTSGGYNEQFF
NA	TRBJ2-5	TRBV10-3	TGTGCCATCAGTGATTCAGGGATAGAGACCCAGTACTTC	CAISDSGIETQYF
TRBD1	TRBJ2-7	TRBV25-1	TGTGCCAGCAGTTCGACAGGGCGCGCCGGTGAGCAGTACTTC	CASSSTGRAGEQYF
TRBD1	TRBJ2-3	TRBV5-1	TGCGCCAGCAGCCTCCCGCAGGACAGGGGTCTCGCTGATACGCAGTATTTT	CASSLPQDRGLADTQYF
TRBD2	TRBJ2-7	TRBV18	TGTGCCAGCTCAGGGACTAGCGGACGTTCCTACGAGCAGTACTTC	CASSGTSGRSYEQYF
TRBD2	TRBJ2-7	TRBV6-6	TGTGCCAGCCGGGAGGGCCGTTACGAGCAGTACTTC	CASREGRYEQYF
NA	TRBJ1-6	TRBV9	TGTGCCAGCAGCGTAGGGGGGGTAAGCTCACCCCTCCACTTT	CASSVGGVSSPLHF
NA	TRBJ2-3	TRBV2	TGTGCCAGCAGTCCCAGCGGCCGGCTAGCAGCTGATACGCAGTATTTT	CASSPSGRLAADTQYF
TRBD1	TRBJ1-1	TRBV5-4	TGTGCCAGCAGTGGAGGGGACAGGAACACTGAAGCTTTCTTT	CASSGGDRNTEAFF
TRBD2	TRBJ2-7	TRBV5-1	TGCGCCAGCAGCCGGGGCCTAGCGGGAGGTGCAGGCGAGCAGTACTTC	CASSRGLAGGAGEQYF
NA	TRBJ2-4	TRBV27	TGTGCCAGCAGTTTAGCGGGGCGGGGATACATTCAGTACTTC	CASSLAGRGYIQYF
TRBD1	TRBJ1-5	TRBV25-1	TGTGCCAGCAGTGCGGACAGGGAAGGGGACGACGATCAGCCCCAGCATTTT	CASSADREGDDDQPQHF
NA	TRBJ1-4	TRBV4-2	TGTGCCAGCAGCCAAGGGTGGGGGGGACTGATCAATGAAAAACTGTTTTTT	CASSQGWGGLINEKLFF
TRBD1	TRBJ1-5	TRBV6-1	TGTGCCAGCAGTGAGGACAGGGAGAGAAACCAGCCCCAGCATTTT	CASSEDRERNQPQHF
TRBD1	TRBJ1-5	TRBV18	TGTGCCAGCTCACTCGACAGGGGAGGGCAGCCCCAGCATTTT	CASSLDRGGQPQHF
NA	TRBJ1-6	TRBV7-2	TGTGCCAGCAGCCGACCAGGGAATTCACCCCTCCACTTT	CASSRPGNSPLHF
TRBD2	TRBJ2-2	TRBV7-9	TGTGCCAGCAGCTCGACTAGCGGGAGGGCCGCCGGGGAGCTGTTTTTT	CASSSTSGRAAGELFF
TRBD1	TRBJ1-1	TRBV7-9	TGTGCCAGCAGCCCGGGACAGGTGAACACTGAAGCTTTCTTT	CASSPGQVNTEAFF
NA	TRBJ2-7	TRBV4-3	TGCGCCAGCAGCCAAGATATACGGGGTCTAACCTACGAGCAGTACTTC	CASSQDIRGLTYEQYF
NA	TRBJ2-1	TRBV5-1	TGCGCCAGCAGCTCCAAGAGCGGACCTACATCGGGTGAGCAGTTCTTC	CASSSKSGPTSGEQFF
NA	TRBJ1-5	TRBV4-3	TGCGCCAGCAGCCAAGGTTCAGGAAATCAGCCCCAGCATTTT	CASSQGSGNQPQHF
TRBD1	TRBJ1-2	TRBV19	TGTGCCAGTACCCCCCCGGCAGGGGGTGTCTATGGCTACACCTTC	CASTPPAGGVYGYTF
TRBD1	TRBJ1-2	TRBV6-5	TGTGCCAGCAGTCTCTCCGGGACAGGGGAAGGCTACACCTTC	CASSLSGTGEGYTF
NA	TRBJ1-3	TRBV7-2	TGTGCCAGCAGCTTTACACAGCCTAACGCTGGAAACACCATATATTTT	CASSFTQPNAGNTIYF
NA	TRBJ1-4	TRBV4-1	TGCGCCAGCAGCCACCCCCGTGGGAGGGTATTTGGGGGAGAAAAACTGTTTTTT	CASSHPRGRVFGGEKLFF
TRBD1	TRBJ2-1	TRBV7-2	TGTGCCAGCAGCTTAGATGGGACAGGGGTCTACAATGAGCAGTTCTTC	CASSLDGTGVYNEQFF
NA	TRBJ2-4	TRBV10-3	TGTGCCATCAGTGAGTCGGTGAGAATAGGAGACATTCAGTACTTC	CAISESVRIGDIQYF
NA	TRBJ2-7	TRBV5-1	TGCGCCAGCAGCTCGGACAGCTACGAGCAGTACTTC	CASSSDSYEQYF
NA	TRBJ2-6	TRBV28	TGTGCCAGCAGTTCAGGGGCTGGGGCCAACGTCCTGACTTTC	CASSSGAGANVLTF
NA	TRBJ2-3	TRBV11-2	TGTGCCAGCAGCTTTGGCGGGGTCACAGATACGCAGTATTTT	CASSFGGVTDTQYF
TRBD1	TRBJ1-2	TRBV6-1	TGTGCCAGCAGTGCGAGGGCACAGGGGTATGGCTACACCTTC	CASSARAQGYGYTF
NA	TRBJ1-6	TRBV5-6	TGTGCCAGCAGCTCCCGGACAGAATTGAATTCACCCCTCCACTTT	CASSSRTELNSPLHF
NA	TRBJ1-1	TRBV30	TGTGCCTGGAGTGTAGGGGTAACTGAAGCTTTCTTT	CAWSVGVTEAFF
TRBD1	TRBJ1-1	TRBV4-3	TGCGCCAGCAGCCAGTCAAGGGCAGGGGGCTTGGCTTTCTTT	CASSQSRAGGLAFF
NA	TRBJ2-7	TRBV6-6	TGTGCCAGCAGTTCTCGCTACGAGCAGTACTTC	CASSSRYEQYF
NA	TRBJ2-2	TRBV19	TGTGCCAGTAGGAATTACAGGGCCACCGGGGAGCTGTTTTTT	CASRNYRATGELFF
TRBD2	TRBJ2-5	TRBV6-5	TGTGCCAGCAGTTATATCGGACTAGCGGGAGAGACCCAGTACTTC	CASSYIGLAGETQYF
TRBD1	TRBJ1-1	TRBV7-2	TGTGCCAGCAGCCTTGAACAGGGGGGTGAAGCTTTCTTT	CASSLEQGGEAFF
NA	TRBJ2-5	TRBV18	TGTGCCAGCTCACCCCTCCCGGGCCAAGAGACCCAGTACTTC	CASSPLPGQETQYF
TRBD1	TRBJ2-7	TRBV7-9	TGTGCCAGCAGCCCCGGACAGGCCCACTACGAGCAGTACTTC	CASSPGQAHYEQYF
TRBD1	TRBJ2-7	TRBV7-2	TGTGCCAGCAGCGTCCGACAGGGGGCGGCCTACGAGCAGTACTTC	CASSVRQGAAYEQYF
TRBD1	TRBJ1-2	TRBV28	TGTGCCAGCAATATACCGGGACAGATAAACTATGGCTACACCTTC	CASNIPGQINYGYTF
NA	TRBJ1-4	TRBV5-4	TGTGCCAGCAGCTCCAGGGTTGACGAAAAACTGTTTTTT	CASSSRVDEKLFF
NA	TRBJ1-2	TRBV5-1	TGCGCCAGCAATGAGGAAGTAGGCTATGGCTACACCTTC	CASNEEVGYGYTF
NA	TRBJ2-1	TRBV7-2	TGTGCCAGCAGCAACCGGGACTCCGACAATGAGCAGTTCTTC	CASSNRDSDNEQFF
TRBD2	TRBJ2-3	TRBV5-4	TGTGCCAGCGGCCCCGGGAGCGGGAGAGATACGCAGTATTTT	CASGPGSGRDTQYF